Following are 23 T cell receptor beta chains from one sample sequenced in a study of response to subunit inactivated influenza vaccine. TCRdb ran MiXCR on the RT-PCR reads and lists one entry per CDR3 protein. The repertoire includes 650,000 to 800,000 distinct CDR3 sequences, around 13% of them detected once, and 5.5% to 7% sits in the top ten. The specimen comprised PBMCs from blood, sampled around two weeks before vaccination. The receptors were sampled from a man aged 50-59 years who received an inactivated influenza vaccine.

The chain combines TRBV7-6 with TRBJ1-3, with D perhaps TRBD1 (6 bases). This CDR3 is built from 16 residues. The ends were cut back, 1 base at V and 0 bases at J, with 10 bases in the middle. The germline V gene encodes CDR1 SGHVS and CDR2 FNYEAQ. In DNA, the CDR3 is TGTGCCAGCAGCTTAGAAGGGGGACCCTCTGGAAACACCATATATTTT. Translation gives CASSLEGGPSGNTIYF.

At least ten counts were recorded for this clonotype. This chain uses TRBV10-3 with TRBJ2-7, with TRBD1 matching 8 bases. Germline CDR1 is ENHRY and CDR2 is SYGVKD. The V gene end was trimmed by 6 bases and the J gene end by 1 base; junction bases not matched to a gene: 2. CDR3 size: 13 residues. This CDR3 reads CAISRQGSYEQYF. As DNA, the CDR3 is TGTGCCATCAGCAGACAGGGGTCCTACGAGCAGTACTTC.

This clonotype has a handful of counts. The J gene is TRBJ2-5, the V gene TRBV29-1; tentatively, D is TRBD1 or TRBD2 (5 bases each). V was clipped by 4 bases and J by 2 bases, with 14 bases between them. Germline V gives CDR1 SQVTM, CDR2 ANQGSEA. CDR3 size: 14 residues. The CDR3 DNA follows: TGCAGCGTTGTCGGGGACGCCCTTCAAGAGACCCAGTACTTC. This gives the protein CSVVGDALQETQYF.

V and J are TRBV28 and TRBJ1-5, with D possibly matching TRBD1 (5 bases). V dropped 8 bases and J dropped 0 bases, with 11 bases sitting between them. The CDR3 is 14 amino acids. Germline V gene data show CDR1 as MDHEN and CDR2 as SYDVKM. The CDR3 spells CASRWGLSNQPQHF. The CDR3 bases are TGTGCCAGCCGCTGGGGACTTAGCAATCAGCCCCAGCATTTT.

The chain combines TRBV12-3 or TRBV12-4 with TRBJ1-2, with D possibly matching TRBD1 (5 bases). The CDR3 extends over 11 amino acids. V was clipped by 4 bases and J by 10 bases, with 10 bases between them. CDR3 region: CASSSPGAYTF. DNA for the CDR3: TGTGCCAGCAGTTCACCCGGGGCCTACACCTTC.

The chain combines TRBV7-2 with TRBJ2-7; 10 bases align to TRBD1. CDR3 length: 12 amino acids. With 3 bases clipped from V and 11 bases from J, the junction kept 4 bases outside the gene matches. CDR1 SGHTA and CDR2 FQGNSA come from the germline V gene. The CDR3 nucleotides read TGTGCCAGCAGCTTCAGACAGGGGGCGAAGTACTTC. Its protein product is CASSFRQGAKYF.

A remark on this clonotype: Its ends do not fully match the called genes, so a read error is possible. The CDR3 region has the DNA TGTGCCAGCAGGGAAGGTGGGGCAGGGGGGACCATGAACACTGAAGCTTTCTTT. Protein sequence: CASREGGAGGTMNTEAFF. The chain joins TRBV6-1 to TRBJ1-1; 7 nucleotides match TRBD1. Germline V gene lookup returns CDR1 MNHNS and CDR2 SASEGT. This CDR3 contains 18 residues.

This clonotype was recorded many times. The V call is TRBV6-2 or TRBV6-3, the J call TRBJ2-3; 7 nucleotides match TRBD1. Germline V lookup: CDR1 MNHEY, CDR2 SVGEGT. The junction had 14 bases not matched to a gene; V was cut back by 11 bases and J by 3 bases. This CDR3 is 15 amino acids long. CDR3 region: CACAPQGGGTDTQYF. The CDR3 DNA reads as TGTGCCTGCGCCCCTCAAGGGGGCGGAACAGATACGCAGTATTTT.

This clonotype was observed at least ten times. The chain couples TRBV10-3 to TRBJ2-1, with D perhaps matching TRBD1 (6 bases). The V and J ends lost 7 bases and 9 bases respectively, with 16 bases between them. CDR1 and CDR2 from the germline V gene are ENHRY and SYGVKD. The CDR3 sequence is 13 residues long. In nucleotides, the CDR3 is TGTGCCATCAAAGGGGGAGCCCCGGTTGAGCAGTTCTTC. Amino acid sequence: CAIKGGAPVEQFF.

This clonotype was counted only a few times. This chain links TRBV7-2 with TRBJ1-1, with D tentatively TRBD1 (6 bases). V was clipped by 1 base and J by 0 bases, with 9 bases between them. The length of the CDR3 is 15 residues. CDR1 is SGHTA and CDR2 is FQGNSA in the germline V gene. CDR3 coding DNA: TGTGCCAGCAGCTTAGAGGGGGGGGTGAACACTGAAGCTTTCTTT. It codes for CASSLEGGVNTEAFF.

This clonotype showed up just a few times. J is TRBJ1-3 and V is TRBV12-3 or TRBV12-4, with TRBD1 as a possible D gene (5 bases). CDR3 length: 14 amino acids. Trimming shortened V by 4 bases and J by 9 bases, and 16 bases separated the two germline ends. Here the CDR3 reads CASSWDRLTSTIYF. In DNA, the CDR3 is TGTGCCAGCAGTTGGGACCGCCTAACTTCCACCATATATTTT.

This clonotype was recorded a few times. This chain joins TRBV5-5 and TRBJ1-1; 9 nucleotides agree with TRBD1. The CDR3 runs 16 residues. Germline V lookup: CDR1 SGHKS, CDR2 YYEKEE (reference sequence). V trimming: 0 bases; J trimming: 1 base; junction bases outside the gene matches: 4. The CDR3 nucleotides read TGTGCCAGCAGCTTGGTTACAGGGGGCACGAACACTGAAGCTTTCTTT. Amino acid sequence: CASSLVTGGTNTEAFF.

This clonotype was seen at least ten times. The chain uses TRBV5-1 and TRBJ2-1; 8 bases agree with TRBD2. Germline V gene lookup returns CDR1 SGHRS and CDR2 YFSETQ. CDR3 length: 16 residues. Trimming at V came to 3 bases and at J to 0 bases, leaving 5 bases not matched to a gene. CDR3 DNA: TGCGCCAGCAGCTCCCTCCGGGGGGGCTCCTACAATGAGCAGTTCTTC. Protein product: CASSSLRGGSYNEQFF.

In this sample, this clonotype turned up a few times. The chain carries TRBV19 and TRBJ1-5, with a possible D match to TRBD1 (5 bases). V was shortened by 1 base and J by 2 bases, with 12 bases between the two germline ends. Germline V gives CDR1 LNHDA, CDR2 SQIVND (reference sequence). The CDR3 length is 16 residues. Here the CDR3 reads CASSIVWQGGNQPQHF. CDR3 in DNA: TGTGCCAGTAGTATAGTTTGGCAGGGCGGCAATCAGCCCCAGCATTTT.

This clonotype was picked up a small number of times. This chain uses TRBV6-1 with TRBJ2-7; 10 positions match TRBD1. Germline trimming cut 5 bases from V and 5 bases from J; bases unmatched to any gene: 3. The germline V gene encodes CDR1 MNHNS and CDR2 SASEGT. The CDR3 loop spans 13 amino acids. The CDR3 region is CASSRDRGNEQYF. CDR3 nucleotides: TGTGCCAGCAGTAGGGACAGGGGCAACGAGCAGTACTTC.

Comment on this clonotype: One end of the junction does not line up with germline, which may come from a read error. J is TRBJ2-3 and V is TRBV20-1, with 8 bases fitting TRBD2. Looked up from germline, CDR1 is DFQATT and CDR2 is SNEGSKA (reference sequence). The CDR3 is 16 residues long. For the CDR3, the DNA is TGCAGTGCCAGAGGGTTTGCGGGGGGTCTCGCGCGAACGCAGTATTTT. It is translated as CSARGFAGGLARTQYF.

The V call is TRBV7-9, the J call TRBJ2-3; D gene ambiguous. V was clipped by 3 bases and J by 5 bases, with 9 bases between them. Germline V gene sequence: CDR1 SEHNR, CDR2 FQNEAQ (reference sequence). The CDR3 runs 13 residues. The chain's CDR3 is CASSFGFLDTQYF. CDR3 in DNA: TGTGCCAGCAGCTTCGGGTTCTTAGATACGCAGTATTTT.

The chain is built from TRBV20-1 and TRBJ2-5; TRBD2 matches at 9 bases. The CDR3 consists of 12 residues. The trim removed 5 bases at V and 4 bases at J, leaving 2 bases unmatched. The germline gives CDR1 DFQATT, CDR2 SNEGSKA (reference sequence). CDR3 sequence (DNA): TGCAGTGCTGGTAGCGGGAGAGAGACCCAGTACTTC. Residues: CSAGSGRETQYF.

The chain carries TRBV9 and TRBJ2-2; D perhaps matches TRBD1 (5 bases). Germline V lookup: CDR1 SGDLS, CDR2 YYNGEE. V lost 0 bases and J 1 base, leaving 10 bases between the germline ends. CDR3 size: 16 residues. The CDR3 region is CASSVGVGQNTGELFF. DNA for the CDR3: TGTGCCAGCAGCGTAGGCGTTGGACAGAACACCGGGGAGCTGTTTTTT.

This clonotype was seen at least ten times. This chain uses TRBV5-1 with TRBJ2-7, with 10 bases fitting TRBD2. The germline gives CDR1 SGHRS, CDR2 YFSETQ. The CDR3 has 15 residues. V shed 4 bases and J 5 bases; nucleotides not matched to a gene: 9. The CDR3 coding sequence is TGCGCCAGCAGCCATCTAGCGGGAGAAATCGACGAGCAGTACTTC. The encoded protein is CASSHLAGEIDEQYF.

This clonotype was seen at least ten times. Here the CDR3 reads CASSDPTGFNTGELFF. CDR3 nucleotides: TGCGCCAGCAGTGATCCGACAGGGTTTAACACCGGGGAGCTGTTTTTT. This sequence joins TRBV10-2 and TRBJ2-2; the match to TRBD1 covers 7 bases. There are 16 residues in the CDR3. J gave up 2 bases and V 3 bases, and 6 bases lay outside the gene matches. Germline V lookup: CDR1 WSHSY, CDR2 SAAADI.

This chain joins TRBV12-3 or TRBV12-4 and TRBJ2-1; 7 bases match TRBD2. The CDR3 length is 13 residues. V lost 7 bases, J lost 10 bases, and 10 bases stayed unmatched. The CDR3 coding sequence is TGTGCCAGCAAAGAATGGGAGGGAGGCGAGCAGTTCTTC. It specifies CASKEWEGGEQFF.

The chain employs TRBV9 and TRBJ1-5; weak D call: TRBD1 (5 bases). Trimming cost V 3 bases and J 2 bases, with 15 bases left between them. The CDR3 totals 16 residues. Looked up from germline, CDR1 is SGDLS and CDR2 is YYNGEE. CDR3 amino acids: CASSGEDTLGNQPQHF. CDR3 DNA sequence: TGTGCCAGCAGCGGGGAGGACACTCTGGGCAATCAGCCCCAGCATTTT.